This TCR beta chain was recovered during a study of Graves' ophthalmopathy and Graves' hyperthyroidism. The authors amplified TCR beta CDR3 regions from RNA transcripts. HTBI primers primed a first-round RT-PCR, and a second-round multiplex PCR followed. TCRdb reanalysed the multiplex PCR reads using MiXCR and keeps one entry per CDR3 protein. The sample lists hundreds of thousands of distinct CDR3 sequences, over 40% occurring once. CDR1 MNHEY and CDR2 SVGAGI come from the germline V gene. The V gene lost 0 bases and the J gene lost 6 bases, with 9 bases spanning the gap. This CDR3 has 13 amino acids.

This chain links TRBV6-5 with TRBJ2-7, with D tentatively TRBD2 (5 bases). The sample consisted of peripheral blood. The TCR comes from an adult man with Graves' ophthalmopathy. The CDR3 sequence: CASSYSRETEQYF. DNA for the CDR3: TGTGCCAGCAGTTACTCTCGGGAAACCGAGCAGTACTTC.